The rows below give T cell receptor beta chains drawn from one sample of a study of control samples from healthy donors and cancer patients. TCRdb keeps only in-frame clones here, not all; method: immunoSEQ multiplex PCR. The sample lists tens of thousands of clones, around 89% occurring once. The sequencing input was PBMCs. These receptors originate from a woman aged 60-75 years with head and neck cancer. The CDR3 runs from the conserved cysteine through the conserved F or W. D genes are given only for firm matches. Rows give clone size only sometimes, using once, few, many, or a class for an expanded clone.

d_call	v_call	clone_size	j_call	cdr3_nt	cdr3_aa
TRBD1	TRBV24-1	.	TRBJ2-5	TGTGCCACCAGCACCCTGACAGGGGGCGTGGAGACCCAGTACTTC	CATSTLTGGVETQYF
TRBD1	TRBV27	once	TRBJ1-4	TGTGCCAGCAGTTCCGCCGGGACAGGGGAGGCAACTAATGAAAAACTGTTTTTT	CASSSAGTGEATNEKLFF
.	TRBV12-3/TRBV12-4	.	TRBJ2-1	TGTGCCAGCAGTTTAGCGGGTCGGCAGTTCTTC	CASSLAGRQFF
TRBD2	TRBV25-1	.	TRBJ2-2	TGTGCCAGCACCTCTAGCGGTTACACCGGGGAGCTGTTTTTT	CASTSSGYTGELFF
TRBD2	TRBV20-1	once	TRBJ2-7	TGCAGTGCTAGTTTAGTTTTGACTAGCGGGGACTACGAGCAGTACTTC	CSASLVLTSGDYEQYF
.	TRBV3-1/TRBV3-2	once	TRBJ1-1	TGTGCCAGCAGCCAAGGACAGATGAACACTGAAGCTTTCTTT	CASSQGQMNTEAFF
TRBD1	TRBV2	.	TRBJ1-6	TGTGCCAGCAGAGACCGCAGGGGGCGAACTTCACCCCTCCACTTT	CASRDRRGRTSPLHF
.	TRBV18	.	TRBJ2-7	TGTGCCAGCTCAGAAGGGACGGCCTACGAGCAGTACTTC	CASSEGTAYEQYF
.	TRBV7-9	.	TRBJ2-7	TGTGCCAGCAGCTTAGTCGAGGCAGCTACCTACGAGCAGTACTTC	CASSLVEAATYEQYF
.	TRBV13	.	TRBJ1-1	TGTGCCAGCTTCCTCCAGGGGCGTAGGACTGAAGCTTTCTTT	CASFLQGRRTEAFF
.	TRBV4-1	.	TRBJ2-1	TGCGCCAGCAGCCAAGATCGGGGGGCCTGGGATCCGTTCTTC	CASSQDRGAWDPFF
.	TRBV29-1	.	TRBJ2-5	TGCAGCTCCTCCCAGGGTAGGCAAGAGACCCAGTACTTC	CSSSQGRQETQYF
.	TRBV14	.	TRBJ1-1	TGTGCCAGCAGCCAAGATTTGGGTAGCACTGAAGCTTTCTTT	CASSQDLGSTEAFF
.	TRBV21-1	.	TRBJ2-5	TGTGCCAGCAGCCCAGGGGGCTCAGAGACCCAGTACTTC	CASSPGGSETQYF
.	TRBV6-1	once	TRBJ2-1	TGTGCCAGCAGTGAAGAGGGATTGCCCTCCTACAATGAGCAGTTCTTC	CASSEEGLPSYNEQFF
TRBD1	TRBV5-1	.	TRBJ1-1	TGCGCCAGCAGCGGACAGGGAAGTGGGCCGAACACTGAAGCTTTCTTT	CASSGQGSGPNTEAFF
TRBD2	TRBV27	.	TRBJ2-3	TGTGCCAGCAAGGGACTAGCGAGCACAGATACGCAGTATTTT	CASKGLASTDTQYF
.	TRBV27	.	TRBJ2-7	TGTGCCAGCAGCTTGGCTGGGGGGCCATTTTACGAGCAGTACTTC	CASSLAGGPFYEQYF
.	TRBV28	once	TRBJ1-5	TGTGCCAGCAGTTTACGCCCCTTCCGTACGGCCATCCATCAGCCCCAGCATTTT	CASSLRPFRTAIHQPQHF
TRBD1	TRBV5-8	.	TRBJ1-1	TGTGCCAGCAGCCCACAGGGGGCCGCTGAAGCTTTCTTT	CASSPQGAAEAFF
TRBD1	TRBV7-2	once	TRBJ1-5	TGTGCCAGCAGCTTAAGTCAAGGGGGCCAGCCCCAGCATTTT	CASSLSQGGQPQHF
TRBD2	TRBV3-1/TRBV3-2	.	TRBJ2-1	TGTGCCAGCAGCCAAAGGACTAGCGGGAGGAGGGATGAGCAGTTCTTC	CASSQRTSGRRDEQFF
.	TRBV7-2	.	TRBJ2-1	TGTGCCAGCAGCTTGGGTATAGGTGAGCAGTTCTTC	CASSLGIGEQFF
.	TRBV3-1/TRBV3-2	.	TRBJ2-3	TGTGCCAGCAGCCGAGCAGATACGCAGTATTTT	CASSRADTQYF
.	TRBV10-3	.	TRBJ2-2	TGTGCCATCAGGACGGACAGGAACACCGGGGAGCTGTTTTTT	CAIRTDRNTGELFF
TRBD2	TRBV7-3	.	TRBJ2-3	TGTGCCAGCAGCTCCGGACTAGCGGGAAGCACAGATACGCAGTATTTT	CASSSGLAGSTDTQYF
.	TRBV5-1	.	TRBJ1-2	TGCGCCAGCAGCTTGGACGAGGGACGTGGATATGGCTACACCTTC	CASSLDEGRGYGYTF
TRBD2	TRBV3-1/TRBV3-2	.	TRBJ2-3	TGTGCCAGCAGCCCCCTAGCGGGAGTCGATACGCAGTATTTT	CASSPLAGVDTQYF
TRBD1	TRBV27	.	TRBJ1-1	TGTGCCAGCAGTGCGACAGGGTTTGGGATGAACACTGAAGCTTTCTTT	CASSATGFGMNTEAFF
TRBD1	TRBV10-2	.	TRBJ2-5	TGCGCCAGCAGGGACAGGGCGCCCGGGACCCAGTACTTC	CASRDRAPGTQYF
.	TRBV7-8	.	TRBJ1-1	TGTGCCAGCAGCAAGACAGCGGGGAGCACTGAAGCTTTCTTT	CASSKTAGSTEAFF
TRBD2	TRBV6-5	.	TRBJ2-1	TGTGCCAGCAGTTACACCCGGACTAGCGGGGGTGTTGAGCAGTTCTTC	CASSYTRTSGGVEQFF
.	TRBV27	few	TRBJ1-1	TGTGCCAGCAGTTTAGGAGACAACACTGAAGCTTTCTTT	CASSLGDNTEAFF
TRBD2	TRBV28	.	TRBJ2-7	TGTGCCAGCAGTTTAGGACTAGCGGGAAGTTCTCTACCCTACGAGCAGTACTTC	CASSLGLAGSSLPYEQYF
TRBD1	TRBV6-1	.	TRBJ1-1	TGTGCCAGCAGTGAGCAGGGGGCAACTGAAGCTTTCTTT	CASSEQGATEAFF
.	TRBV18	.	TRBJ2-1	TGTGCCAGCTCACCACCGAGGGAAAGGAGGGGTGGCTACAATGAGCAGTTCTTC	CASSPPRERRGGYNEQFF
.	TRBV7-9	once	TRBJ1-2	TGTGCCAGCAGCTTCCTAGACAGAATTAACTATGGCTACACCTTC	CASSFLDRINYGYTF
TRBD1	TRBV4-2	once	TRBJ2-5	TGTGCCAGCAGCCAAGCAGGGGGCCAAGAGACCCAGTACTTC	CASSQAGGQETQYF
.	TRBV2	.	TRBJ2-7	TGTGCCAGCCAGGCCTACGAGCAGTACTTC	CASQAYEQYF
TRBD1	TRBV7-8	.	TRBJ1-2	TGTGCCAGCAGCTTACGAGGACAGGGCGACTATGGCTACACCTTC	CASSLRGQGDYGYTF
.	TRBV7-9	.	TRBJ1-1	TGTGCCAGCAGCTTCTCAACGGACAGATCTCCCCGGGGTGAAGCTTTCTTT	CASSFSTDRSPRGEAFF
TRBD1	TRBV28	.	TRBJ2-1	TGTGCCAGCAGTAGTTATGCCGGGACAGGGGGCTATTCTTTCCATGAGCAGTTCTTC	CASSSYAGTGGYSFHEQFF
TRBD1	TRBV7-7	.	TRBJ2-5	TGTGCCAGCAGCTTAGCGGTGGACAGGGGAGGAGAGACCCAGTACTTC	CASSLAVDRGGETQYF
.	TRBV7-2	.	TRBJ1-1	TGTGCCAGCAGCCGCCGTCCCCTGACAGCAGAAGCTTTCTTT	CASSRRPLTAEAFF
.	TRBV18	.	TRBJ1-1	TGTGCCAGCTCAGGGTATGAAGCTTTCTTT	CASSGYEAFF
.	TRBV5-6	medium-sized	TRBJ1-1	TGTGCCAGCAGCTTTTCCACGGGGAACCTGAACACTGAAGCTTTCTTT	CASSFSTGNLNTEAFF
.	TRBV11-3	.	TRBJ2-7	TGTGCCAGCAGCTTTAGGCAGGGCGAGCAGTACTTC	CASSFRQGEQYF
.	TRBV18	.	TRBJ1-3	TGTGCCAGCTCACCGGACGGAAACACCATATATTTT	CASSPDGNTIYF
.	TRBV6-5	once	TRBJ2-1	TGTGCCAGCAGTTACAGGGGGGCGGGCGAGCAGTTCTTC	CASSYRGAGEQFF
TRBD2	TRBV3-1/TRBV3-2	.	TRBJ2-7	TGTGCCAGCAGCCAAGAGGGGGAGGGCCTGGACGAGCAGTACTTC	CASSQEGEGLDEQYF
TRBD1	TRBV28	few	TRBJ1-3	TGTGCCAGCAGTACGACTGGACAGGGGTTGGGAAACACCATATATTTT	CASSTTGQGLGNTIYF